These T cell receptor beta chains were read from a single sample in a study of T cells expressing NK-cell markers. TCRdb reprocessed the 5' RACE reads and reports one entry per CDR3 protein, with no DNA. This sample lists just under 150,000 distinct CDR3 sequences; its ten largest clones have 12%. The sample was blood T cells: a sorted CD56 or NKG2C T cell subset, CD4+ or CD8+ T cells, or bulk PBMC T cells (not recorded which). These receptor sequences come from a man aged 18 to 29 in good health. Each CDR3 is given with its conserved first and last residue.

TRBJ2-6,TRBV29-1,CSAWDGLSGANVLTF
TRBJ1-1,TRBV2,CASSDQGYTEAFF
TRBJ2-1,TRBV6-1,CASSPNTGLASYEQFF
TRBJ1-1,TRBV24-1,CATSAGRGTEAFF
TRBJ2-5,TRBV7-9,CASSLVTALKETQYF
TRBJ2-3,TRBV12-3/TRBV12-4,CASSAILTDTQYF
TRBJ1-5,TRBV2,CASSVSGGGSNQPQHF
TRBJ2-7,TRBV6-5,CASSYGAGTRLEQYF
TRBJ2-3,TRBV14,CASSLWHRQDTQYF
TRBJ2-5,TRBV7-8,CASSLRLLRETQYF
TRBJ2-1,TRBV2,CAIQPTGYPFF
TRBJ2-2,TRBV4-3,CASSQDWRRIRRVTGELFF
TRBJ2-6,TRBV29-1,CSVSPAGANVLTF
TRBJ2-1,TRBV27,CASSFTGTMEFF
TRBJ1-1,TRBV12-3/TRBV12-4,CASSAGAPGSFF
TRBJ2-3,TRBV6-1,CASSGDIGLTSTDTQYF
TRBJ2-1,TRBV9,CASSVPKGGSPYNEQFF
TRBJ2-1,TRBV2,CASILVVNEQFF
TRBJ2-2,TRBV5-5,CASSLRSGALTGELFF
TRBJ1-3,TRBV4-1,CASSQDAGSGNTIYF
TRBJ2-2,TRBV12-3/TRBV12-4,CASTNRDSSFTGELFF
TRBJ2-2,TRBV12-3/TRBV12-4,CASSLAVAGGELFF
TRBJ2-1,TRBV28,CASSAMTGPRYNEQFF
TRBJ2-5,TRBV6-5,CASSYSHLAGVQETQYF
TRBJ2-1,TRBV28,CASSVRDRVHNEQFF
TRBJ2-5,TRBV6-5,CASSYWTGGEETQYF
TRBJ2-1,TRBV24-1,CATSDTGLASYNEQFF
TRBJ2-1,TRBV4-2,CASSQVAVSYNEQFF
TRBJ1-2,TRBV24-1,CATSDFSMGYGYTF
TRBJ1-1,TRBV7-3,CASRMGLGTEAFF
TRBJ1-4,TRBV12-3/TRBV12-4,CASSPDKPVTELFF
TRBJ1-6,TRBV4-3,CASSQGGQNNSPLHF
TRBJ2-3,TRBV9,CASSTGIHTQYF
TRBJ2-1,TRBV7-8,CASSSDSGLADNEQFF
TRBJ2-4,TRBV20-1,CSARSGRSKNIQYF